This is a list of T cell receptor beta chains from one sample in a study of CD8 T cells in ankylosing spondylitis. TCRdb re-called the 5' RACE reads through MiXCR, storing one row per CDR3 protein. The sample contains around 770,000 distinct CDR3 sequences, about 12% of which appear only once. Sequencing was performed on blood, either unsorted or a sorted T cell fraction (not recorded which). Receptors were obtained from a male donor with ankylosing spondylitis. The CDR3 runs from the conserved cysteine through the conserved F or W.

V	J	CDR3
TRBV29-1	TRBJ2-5	CSVKLRQQETQYF
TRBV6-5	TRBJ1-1	CASSIRPGGDTEAFF
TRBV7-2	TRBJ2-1	CASSFGNIEDEQFF
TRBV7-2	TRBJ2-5	CASSLEARAAETQYF
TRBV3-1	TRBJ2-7	CASSQDRDGLREQYF
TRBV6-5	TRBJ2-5	CATQTLLGTQYF
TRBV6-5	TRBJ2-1	CASSLRLAGVVSNEQFF
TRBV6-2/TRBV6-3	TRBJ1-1	CASQGARVTEAFF
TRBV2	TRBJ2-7	CASRQAPNYEQYF
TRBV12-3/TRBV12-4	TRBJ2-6	CASSLASGAGANVLTF
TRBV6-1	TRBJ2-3	CASSTRGVTDTQYF
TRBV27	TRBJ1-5	CASSPRGPGYQPQHF
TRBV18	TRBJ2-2	CASSPPGTGLGGELFF
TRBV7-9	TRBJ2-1	CASSRDTSYNEQFF
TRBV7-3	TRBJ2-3	CASSYFGGFGTDTQYF
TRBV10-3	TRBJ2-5	CAISGIRQETQYF
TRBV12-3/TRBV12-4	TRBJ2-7	CASSFFQAYEQYF
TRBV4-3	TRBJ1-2	CASSQDLSESNYGYTF
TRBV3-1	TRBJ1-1	CASSQAGTVNLNF
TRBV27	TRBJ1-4	CASSSTGVREKLFF
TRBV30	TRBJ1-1	CAWTVAPGGFTEAFF
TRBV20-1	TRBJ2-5	CSAWGLAGRETQYF
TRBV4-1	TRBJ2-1	CASSQDIDNEQFF
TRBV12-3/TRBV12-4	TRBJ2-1	CASSPHRVHNEQFF
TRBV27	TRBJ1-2	CASSPRGRPNGYTF
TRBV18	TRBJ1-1	CASSMTGITEAFF
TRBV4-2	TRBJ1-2	CASSQGEGIYGYTF
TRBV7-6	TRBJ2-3	CASSLWAGGRTDTQYF